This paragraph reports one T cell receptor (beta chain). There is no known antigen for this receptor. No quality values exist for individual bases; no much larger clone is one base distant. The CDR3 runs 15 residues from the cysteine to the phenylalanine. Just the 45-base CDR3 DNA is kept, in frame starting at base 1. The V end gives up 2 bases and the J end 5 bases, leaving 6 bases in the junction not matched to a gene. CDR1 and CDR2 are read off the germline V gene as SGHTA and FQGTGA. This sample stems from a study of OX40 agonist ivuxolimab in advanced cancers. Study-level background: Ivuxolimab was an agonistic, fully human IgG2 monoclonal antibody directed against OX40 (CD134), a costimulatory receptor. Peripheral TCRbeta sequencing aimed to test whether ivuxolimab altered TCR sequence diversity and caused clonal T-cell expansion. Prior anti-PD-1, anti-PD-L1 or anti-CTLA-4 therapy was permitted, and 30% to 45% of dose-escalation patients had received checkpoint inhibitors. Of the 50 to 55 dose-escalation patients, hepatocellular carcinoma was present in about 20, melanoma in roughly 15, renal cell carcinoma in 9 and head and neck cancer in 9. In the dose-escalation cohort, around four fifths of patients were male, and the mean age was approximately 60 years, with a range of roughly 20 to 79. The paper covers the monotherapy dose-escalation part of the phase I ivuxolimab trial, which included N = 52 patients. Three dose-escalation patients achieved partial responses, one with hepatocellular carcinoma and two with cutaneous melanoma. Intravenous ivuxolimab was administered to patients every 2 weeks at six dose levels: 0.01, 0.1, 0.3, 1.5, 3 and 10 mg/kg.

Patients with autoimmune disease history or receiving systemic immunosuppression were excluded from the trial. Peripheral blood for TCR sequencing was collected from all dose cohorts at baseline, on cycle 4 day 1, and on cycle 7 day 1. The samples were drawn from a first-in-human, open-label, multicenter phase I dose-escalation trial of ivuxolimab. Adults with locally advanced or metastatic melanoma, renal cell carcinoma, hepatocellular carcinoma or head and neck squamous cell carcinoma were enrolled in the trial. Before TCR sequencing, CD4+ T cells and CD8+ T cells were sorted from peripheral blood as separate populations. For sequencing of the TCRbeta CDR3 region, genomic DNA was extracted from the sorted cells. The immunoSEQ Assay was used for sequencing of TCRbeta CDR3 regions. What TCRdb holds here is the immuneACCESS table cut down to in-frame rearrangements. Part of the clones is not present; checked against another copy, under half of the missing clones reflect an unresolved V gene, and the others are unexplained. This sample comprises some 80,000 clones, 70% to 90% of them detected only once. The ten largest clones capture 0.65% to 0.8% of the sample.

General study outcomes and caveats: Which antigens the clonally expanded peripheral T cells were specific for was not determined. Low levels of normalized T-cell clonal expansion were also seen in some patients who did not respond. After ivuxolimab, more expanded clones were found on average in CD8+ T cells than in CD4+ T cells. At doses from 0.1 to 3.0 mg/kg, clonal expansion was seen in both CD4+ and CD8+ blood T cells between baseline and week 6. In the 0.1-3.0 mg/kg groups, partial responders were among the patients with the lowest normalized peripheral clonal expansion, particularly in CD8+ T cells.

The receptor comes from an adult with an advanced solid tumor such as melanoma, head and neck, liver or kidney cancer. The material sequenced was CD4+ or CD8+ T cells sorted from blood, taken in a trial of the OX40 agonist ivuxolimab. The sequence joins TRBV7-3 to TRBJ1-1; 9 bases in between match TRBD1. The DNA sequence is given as TGTGCCAGCAGCTTAGGGACAGGGCTCCGAACTGAAGCTTTCTTT. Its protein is CASSLGTGLRTEAFF.